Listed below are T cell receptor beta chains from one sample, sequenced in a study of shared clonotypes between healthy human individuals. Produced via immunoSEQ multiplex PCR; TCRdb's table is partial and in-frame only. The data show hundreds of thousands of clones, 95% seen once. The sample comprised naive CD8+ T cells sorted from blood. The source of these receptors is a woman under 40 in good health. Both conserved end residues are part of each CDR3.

CDR3 protein: CASSPNSPAFERAYTDTQYF
V gene: TRBV19
J gene: TRBJ2-3

CDR3 protein: CASSLTGYYYEQYF
V gene: TRBV27
J gene: TRBJ2-7

CDR3 protein: CSVEDGTGYTGELFF
V gene: TRBV29-1
J gene: TRBJ2-2

CDR3 protein: CASSAYGRGNTEAFF
V gene: TRBV9
J gene: TRBJ1-1

CDR3 protein: CASSLGGFEQFF
V gene: TRBV5-1
J gene: TRBJ2-1

CDR3 protein: CASSLAGDPINEQFF
V gene: TRBV27
J gene: TRBJ2-1

CDR3 protein: CASSLLDGYTF
V gene: TRBV11-2
J gene: TRBJ1-2

CDR3 protein: CASKWANEQFF
V gene: TRBV6-1
J gene: TRBJ2-1

CDR3 protein: CASTTTGWGNQPQHF
V gene: TRBV19
J gene: TRBJ1-5

CDR3 protein: CASSESLLGEQYF
V gene: TRBV10-1
J gene: TRBJ2-7

CDR3 protein: CASGRGPSGYYEQYF
V gene: TRBV9
J gene: TRBJ2-7

CDR3 protein: CASRDSSGSYADTQYF
V gene: TRBV2
J gene: TRBJ2-3

CDR3 protein: CASSSSLNTEAFF
V gene: TRBV7-9
J gene: TRBJ1-1

CDR3 protein: CASSPYGTSGRSTDTQYF
V gene: TRBV7-9
J gene: TRBJ2-3

CDR3 protein: CASSQGLAGGYEQYF
V gene: TRBV4-1
J gene: NA

CDR3 protein: CASSLMGTGSYEQYF
V gene: TRBV27
J gene: TRBJ2-7

CDR3 protein: CASNPGSLNTEAFF
V gene: TRBV6-5
J gene: TRBJ1-1

CDR3 protein: CASSPRNTEAFF
V gene: TRBV7-2
J gene: TRBJ1-1

CDR3 protein: CASSLIAGGNNEQFF
V gene: TRBV7-9
J gene: TRBJ2-1

CDR3 protein: CASSLAFQGVQETEAFF
V gene: TRBV5-1
J gene: TRBJ1-1